Below are 28 T cell receptor beta chains sequenced from a single sample in a study of T cells in Graves' hyperthyroidism and ophthalmopathy. RNA transcripts provided the source from which TCR beta CDR3 regions were amplified. HTBI primers were employed in a first-round RT-PCR of the TCR CDR3. In TCRdb, the multiplex PCR reads were re-called with MiXCR into one record per CDR3 protein. The repertoire includes hundreds of thousands of distinct CDR3 sequences, 15% to 20% of them detected once, and around 17% sits in the top ten. Sequenced input: blood. The source is a woman in her fifties or sixties with Graves' hyperthyroidism that later progressed to Graves' ophthalmopathy.

This clonotype was counted at least ten times. This rearrangement joins TRBV3-1 to TRBJ2-1, with 7 bases lining up with TRBD2. With 5 bases clipped from V and 3 bases from J, the junction kept 1 base outside the gene matches. This CDR3 is built from 13 residues. Germline-derived CDR1 and CDR2 are LGHDT and YNNKEL (reference sequence). CDR3 bases: TGTGCCAGCAGCTGGGACTACTACAATGAGCAGTTCTTC. Protein: CASSWDYYNEQFF.

This clonotype has at least ten counts. The chain combines TRBV3-1 with TRBJ2-5; D unclear. CDR3 length: 14 amino acids. The germline V gene encodes CDR1 LGHDT and CDR2 YNNKEL (reference sequence). Trimming cost V 3 bases and J 5 bases, with 13 bases left between them. Here the CDR3 reads CASSQGSLGETQYF. CDR3 bases: TGTGCCAGCAGCCAGGGATCGCTTGGGGAGACCCAGTACTTC.

This clonotype was seen ten or more times. This chain joins TRBV2 and TRBJ1-2, with TRBD1 as a possible D gene (5 bases). Germline values: CDR1 SNHLY, CDR2 FYNNEI. V lost 1 base, J lost 3 bases, and 12 bases lay in between. The CDR3 loop spans 15 amino acids. CDR3 bases: TGTGCCAGCAGTGAAGGCAGGGTTTCGTACTATGGCTACACCTTC. Amino acid sequence: CASSEGRVSYYGYTF.

The J gene is TRBJ2-1, the V gene TRBV4-1; perhaps TRBD1 as D (8 bases). CDR3 size: 17 residues. Germline V gene lookup returns CDR1 MGHRA and CDR2 YSYEKL. With 0 bases removed from V and 9 bases from J, the gap between germline ends came to 21 bases. The DNA for the CDR3 is TGCGCCAGCAGCCAAGATTGGGGGGGCAGGGGGCTGGGTGAGCAGTTCTTC. As protein: CASSQDWGGRGLGEQFF.

The chain joins TRBV7-2 to TRBJ1-5; D ambiguous. The V end was cut by 5 bases, the J end by 0 bases, with 17 bases between. The CDR3 consists of 17 residues. The germline V gene has CDR1 SGHTA and CDR2 FQGNSA. CDR3 DNA: TGTGCCAGCAGCCTCGGGGTTGGAGTTCCTAGCAATCAGCCCCAGCATTTT. Amino acids: CASSLGVGVPSNQPQHF.

The J gene is TRBJ2-3, the V gene TRBV20-1; 8 bases align to TRBD1. Trimming at V came to 1 base and at J to 3 bases, leaving 9 bases not matched to a gene. Germline-derived CDR1 and CDR2 are DFQATT and SNEGSKA (reference sequence). This CDR3 has 16 residues. Written as DNA, the CDR3 is TGCAGTGCTAGAGTCCAGGGGGCGGGTGTAACAGATACGCAGTATTTT. Amino acids: CSARVQGAGVTDTQYF.

About this clonotype: At one of its ends the junction is not consistent with the germline gene, which may arise from a read error. The J gene is TRBJ1-4, the V gene TRBV7-8; tentatively, D is TRBD1 (5 bases). The CDR3 has 16 residues. In germline, CDR1 is SGHVS, CDR2 FQNEAQ. CDR3 nucleotide sequence: TGTGCCAGCAGCCACGCAGGGCTTGCAACTAATGAAAAACTGTTGTTT. Its translation: CASSHAGLATNEKLLF. The entire variable domain, with the rest obtained from reference TRBV7-8 and TRBJ1-4, is as follows: GAGVSQSPRYKVAKRGQDVALRCDPISGHVSLFWYQQALGQGPEFLTYFQNEAQLDKSGLPSDRFFAERPEGSVSTLKIQRTQQEDSAVYLCASSHAGLATNEKLLFGSGTQLSVL.

Worth noting for this clonotype: One end of the junction fails to match germline, which may point to a read error. V and J are TRBV20-1 and TRBJ2-5; the match to TRBD2 covers 10 bases. Germline CDR1 DFQATT, CDR2 SNEGSKA (reference sequence). CDR3 size: 16 residues. CDR3 sequence reads: CSVRVGSAGGRETQYF. As DNA, the CDR3 is TGCAGTGTTAGAGTGGGGTCAGCGGGGGGGCGGGAGACCCAGTACTTC.

The rearrangement links TRBV9 to TRBJ1-2; D might be TRBD1 (6 bases). This CDR3 region has 14 residues. Germline V lookup: CDR1 SGDLS, CDR2 YYNGEE. With 1 base removed from V and 4 bases from J, the gap between germline ends came to 11 bases. In nucleotides, the CDR3 is TGTGCCAGCAGCGTATCGGGGGGCGGCTATGGCTACACCTTC. Translating gives CASSVSGGGYGYTF.

This clonotype was found many times. V usage is TRBV12-3 or TRBV12-4 and J usage is TRBJ1-4; 7 bases are shared with TRBD1. This CDR3 comprises 14 residues. Unmatched junction bases numbered 3, after V lost 6 bases and J lost 2 bases. CDR3 residues: CASRTGLTNEKLFF. In DNA form, the CDR3 reads TGTGCCAGCAGGACAGGGCTCACTAATGAAAAACTGTTTTTT.

This clonotype was counted a few times. The chain combines TRBV27 with TRBJ1-5, with 9 nucleotides matching TRBD1. Trimming at V came to 0 bases and at J to 5 bases, leaving 2 bases not matched to a gene. The CDR3 covers 15 residues. The germline CDR1 and CDR2 sequences are MNHEY and SMNVEV (reference sequence). This CDR3 is CASSLSQGADQPQHF. DNA for the CDR3: TGTGCCAGCAGTTTATCACAGGGGGCCGATCAGCCCCAGCATTTT.

This clonotype was seen repeatedly, ten times or more. This chain uses TRBV6-1 with TRBJ1-1, with 8 positions matching TRBD1. The CDR3 is made up of 14 amino acids. V was clipped by 6 bases and J by 6 bases; unmatched bases: 9. CDR1 and CDR2 from the germline V gene are MNHNS and SASEGT. Written as DNA, the CDR3 is TGTGCCAGCAGCCGCGGACAGGGTATTTCTGAAGCTTTCTTT. Amino acids: CASSRGQGISEAFF.

CDR3 bases: TGTGCTAGTGGTCGCCTGGGAGAGCGGCGGGGCACAGATACGCAGTATTTT. The encoded protein is CASGRLGERRGTDTQYF. V is TRBV12-5 and J is TRBJ2-3; tentative D call: TRBD2 (5 bases). Trimming left V 5 bases short and J 1 base short, with 19 bases between. The CDR3 extends over 17 amino acids. Germline V gene sequence: CDR1 LGHNT, CDR2 FRNRAP.

The chain joins TRBV6-1 to TRBJ1-2; D perhaps matches TRBD1 (5 bases). The ends were cut back, 7 bases at V and 4 bases at J, with 22 bases in the middle. The CDR3 spans 16 residues. Per the germline V gene, CDR1 is MNHNS and CDR2 is SASEGT. Here the CDR3 DNA reads TGTGCCAGCAACCCCTGGCTTACCGATGGGGGCTATGGCTACACCTTC. It translates to CASNPWLTDGGYGYTF.

The chain has TRBV2 and TRBJ1-3; D is unclear. Germline V gene lookup returns CDR1 SNHLY and CDR2 FYNNEI. V was clipped by 4 bases and J by 2 bases, with 15 bases between them. The CDR3 extends over 16 amino acids. The CDR3 here is CASSGLRRTPGNTIYF. The CDR3 DNA reads TGTGCCAGCAGTGGTCTTCGACGGACCCCTGGAAACACCATATATTTT.

The rearrangement uses TRBV9 and TRBJ1-3; 10 nucleotides agree with TRBD1. The CDR3 has 16 amino acids. Germline V gives CDR1 SGDLS, CDR2 YYNGEE. The trim removed 0 bases at V and 2 bases at J, leaving 2 bases unmatched. CDR3 loop: CASSVGGQGAGNTIYF. In nucleotides, the CDR3 is TGTGCCAGCAGCGTAGGCGGACAGGGGGCTGGAAACACCATATATTTT.

At least ten counts were recorded for this clonotype. The CDR3 DNA follows: TGTGCCAGCAGCTCGGCGGGACTAGCGGCAGATACGCAGTATTTT. Protein: CASSSAGLAADTQYF. J is TRBJ2-3 and V is TRBV13; 11 bases fit TRBD2. The CDR3 consists of 15 residues. Germline loops: CDR1 PRHDT, CDR2 FYEKMQ (reference sequence). The trim removed 4 bases at V and 4 bases at J, leaving 4 bases unmatched.

This clonotype came up a few times. The chain couples TRBV20-1 to TRBJ1-5, with D unclear. V shed 2 bases and J shed 0 bases, with 5 bases lying between them. CDR3 length: 13 amino acids. Germline CDR1 and CDR2: DFQATT and SNEGSKA (reference sequence). Here the CDR3 reads CSARQLSNQPQHF. As DNA, the CDR3 is TGCAGTGCTAGACAACTTAGCAATCAGCCCCAGCATTTT.

This chain links TRBV20-1 with TRBJ2-5; D is ambiguous. Trimming took off 5 bases at V and 6 bases at J, with 13 bases between the two ends. CDR3 length: 12 residues. Germline assignment: CDR1 DFQATT and CDR2 SNEGSKA (reference sequence). CDR3: CSAASPRKTQYF. The CDR3 region has the DNA TGCAGTGCTGCTTCCCCGAGGAAGACCCAGTACTTC.

CDR3 sequence reads: CASSHSRGSPMNTEAFF. In nucleotides, the CDR3 is TGTGCCAGCAGCCATAGTCGGGGGAGTCCGATGAACACTGAAGCTTTCTTT. The chain has TRBV7-9 and TRBJ1-1, with D maybe TRBD1 (5 bases). The V end was cut by 5 bases, the J end by 0 bases, with 19 bases between. The CDR3 sequence is 17 residues long. Germline assignment: CDR1 SEHNR and CDR2 FQNEAQ (reference sequence).

V usage is TRBV25-1 and J usage is TRBJ2-6; D is undetermined. V lost 3 bases and J 0 bases, leaving 12 bases between the germline ends. This CDR3 comprises 17 residues. Germline V CDR1 and CDR2: MGHDK, SYGVNS. CDR3 amino acids: CASSELRYTSGANVLTF. DNA of the CDR3: TGTGCCAGCAGTGAGTTGCGGTACACCTCTGGGGCCAACGTCCTGACTTTC.

This sequence joins TRBV12-3 or TRBV12-4 and TRBJ2-2, with no clear D. This CDR3 comprises 14 residues. The V end was cut by 3 bases, the J end by 13 bases, with 18 bases between. The CDR3 DNA is TGTGCCAGCAGTTTCGAGGCGAAGGGTCATGCGCTGTTTTTT. Translated: CASSFEAKGHALFF.

This clonotype has ten or more counts. The CDR3 bases are TGTGCCAGCAGCCCCTTAGCGGGGGCGGCTCTTGTGGAGCAGTTCTTC. This sequence encodes CASSPLAGAALVEQFF. The chain combines TRBV7-2 with TRBJ2-1; TRBD2 matches at 9 bases. After removal of 5 bases from V and 10 bases from J, the junction contained 15 bases not matched to a gene. CDR3 length: 16 residues. Germline CDR1 reads SGHTA; CDR2 reads FQGNSA.

This sequence joins TRBV9 and TRBJ1-4, with a possible D match to TRBD1 (5 bases). Trimming shortened V by 3 bases and J by 7 bases, and 16 bases separated the two germline ends. This CDR3 spans 15 amino acids. Germline V gene lookup returns CDR1 SGDLS and CDR2 YYNGEE. The CDR3 DNA reads as TGTGCCAGCAGCGCCTTTGTTGGGGGAGGTGAAAAACTGTTTTTT. It translates to CASSAFVGGGEKLFF.

The chain joins TRBV5-4 to TRBJ1-2; a possible D gene is TRBD1 (5 bases). Trimming cost V 4 bases and J 8 bases, with 18 bases left between them. The length of the CDR3 is 14 residues. Germline CDR1 SGHNT, CDR2 YYREEE (reference sequence). CDR3 coding DNA: TGTGCCAGCAGCCTGCCGACAGAAAGGAGCGGCTACACCTTC. This translates into CASSLPTERSGYTF.

This clonotype was seen at least ten times. The rearrangement uses TRBV11-3 and TRBJ2-3, with D perhaps matching TRBD2 (6 bases). The CDR3 runs to 14 residues. Trimming took off 1 base at V and 10 bases at J, with 15 bases between the two ends. Germline CDR1 is SGHNT and CDR2 is YENEEA. CDR3 sequence (DNA): TGTGCCAGCAGCTTAGGCGCTAGCGAGACTGCGCAGTATTTT. Its translation: CASSLGASETAQYF. Together with reference TRBV11-3 and TRBJ2-3, the CDR3 gives the full variable domain: EAGVVQSPRYKIIEKKQPVAFWCNPISGHNTLYWYLQNLGQGPELLIRYENEEAVDDSQLPKDRFSAERLKGVDSTLKIQPAELGDSAVYLCASSLGASETAQYFGPGTRLTVL.

This clonotype was recorded at least ten times. The chain combines TRBV5-1 with TRBJ1-1, with D possibly matching TRBD1 (6 bases). The CDR3 sequence is 16 residues long. Germline lookup yields CDR1 SGHRS and CDR2 YFSETQ. V was trimmed by 1 base and J by 11 bases, leaving 24 bases between them. CDR3 sequence: CASSLTRAGVRVWAFF. CDR3 sequence (DNA): TGCGCCAGCAGCTTGACTAGGGCAGGGGTGCGAGTGTGGGCTTTCTTT.

This clonotype was seen many times. The chain employs TRBV12-3 or TRBV12-4 and TRBJ2-2; 7 nucleotides align to TRBD1. V trimming: 7 bases; J trimming: 3 bases; junction bases outside the gene matches: 5. The CDR3 loop spans 14 amino acids. The CDR3 loop reads CASNLQGHTGELFF. Written as DNA, the CDR3 is TGTGCCAGCAACCTACAGGGGCACACCGGGGAGCTGTTTTTT.